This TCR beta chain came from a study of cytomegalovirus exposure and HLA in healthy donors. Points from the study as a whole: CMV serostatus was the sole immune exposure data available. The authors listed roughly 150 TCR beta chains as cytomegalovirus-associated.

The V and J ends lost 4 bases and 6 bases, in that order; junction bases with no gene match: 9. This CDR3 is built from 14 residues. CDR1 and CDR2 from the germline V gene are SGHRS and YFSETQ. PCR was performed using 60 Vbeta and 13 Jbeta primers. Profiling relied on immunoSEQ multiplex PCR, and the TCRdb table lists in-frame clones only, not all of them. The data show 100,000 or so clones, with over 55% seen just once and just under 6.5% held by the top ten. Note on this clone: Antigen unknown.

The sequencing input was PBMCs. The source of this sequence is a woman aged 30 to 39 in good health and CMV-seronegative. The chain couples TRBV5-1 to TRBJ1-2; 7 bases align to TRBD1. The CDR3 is CASSGGQTVDGYTF. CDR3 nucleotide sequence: TGCGCCAGCAGCGGGGGACAGACGGTAGATGGCTACACCTTC.